These T cell receptor beta chains were read from a single sample in a study of breast tumors, draining lymph nodes, adjacent tissues. TCRdb itself ran the multiplex PCR reads through MiXCR, one entry per CDR3 protein. The table shows about 230,000 distinct CDR3 sequences, with about 30% occurring only once. Sequenced: axillary lymph node tissue. These receptors came from a female donor with breast cancer. Some clones in this sample may be carry-over from other donors' samples. Both conserved end residues are trimmed from each CDR3. D genes are given only for firm matches.

CDR3 protein: ASRRSGKGPWGYT
V gene: TRBV6-2/TRBV6-3
D gene: NA

CDR3 protein: AWSVRVGEKLF
V gene: TRBV30
D gene: NA

CDR3 protein: ASGGLAGESLGADTQY
V gene: TRBV10-2
D gene: TRBD2

CDR3 protein: ASRRLRGEGRTDTQY
V gene: TRBV7-2
D gene: TRBD2

CDR3 protein: SAADSTSIRETQY
V gene: TRBV20-1
D gene: TRBD2

CDR3 protein: ASSYEWTGRNSPLH
V gene: TRBV6-5
D gene: TRBD1

CDR3 protein: ASSLEQGPSYEQY
V gene: TRBV7-8
D gene: NA

CDR3 protein: ASSFAEKGTDTQY
V gene: TRBV5-1
D gene: NA

CDR3 protein: ASSEGMGANQPQH
V gene: TRBV6-1
D gene: NA

CDR3 protein: ASSSRTSGANVLT
V gene: TRBV11-3
D gene: TRBD2

CDR3 protein: ASSFYICSVAGERNTGELF
V gene: TRBV7-3
D gene: NA

CDR3 protein: ASTPGAGAYNEQF
V gene: TRBV19
D gene: NA

CDR3 protein: ASSIESDSTNEKLF
V gene: TRBV5-1
D gene: NA

CDR3 protein: SAPPSGSIGQY
V gene: TRBV20-1
D gene: TRBD2

CDR3 protein: SVGGSGRSPHEQY
V gene: TRBV29-1
D gene: NA

CDR3 protein: ASSQGVRAEAF
V gene: TRBV4-1
D gene: NA

CDR3 protein: ASSLDSLASGSPTDTQY
V gene: TRBV5-1
D gene: TRBD2

CDR3 protein: SARSPLSASEQY
V gene: TRBV20-1
D gene: NA

CDR3 protein: SAPRWLAGNNEQF
V gene: TRBV20-1
D gene: TRBD2

CDR3 protein: ASTPILVVWGRGTEAF
V gene: TRBV11-2
D gene: NA

CDR3 protein: ASVRQGGRETQY
V gene: TRBV6-6
D gene: TRBD1

CDR3 protein: ASSPLQEEAF
V gene: TRBV18
D gene: NA

CDR3 protein: ASSLAVIDGELF
V gene: TRBV5-1
D gene: NA

CDR3 protein: ATSPPGRGVGTEAF
V gene: TRBV15
D gene: NA

CDR3 protein: ATLGTLAYEQY
V gene: TRBV10-3
D gene: NA

CDR3 protein: ASGGRGDTEAF
V gene: TRBV3-1
D gene: NA

CDR3 protein: ASSYYTYEQY
V gene: TRBV6-2/TRBV6-3
D gene: NA

CDR3 protein: ASSLVGPEQY
V gene: TRBV7-2
D gene: NA

CDR3 protein: ASSRQGPLGSPLH
V gene: TRBV28
D gene: TRBD1

CDR3 protein: ASSSGGGITEAF
V gene: TRBV5-1
D gene: TRBD1

CDR3 protein: SAGRDGSSYGYT
V gene: TRBV20-1
D gene: NA

CDR3 protein: ASSELGLGSNEQF
V gene: TRBV25-1
D gene: TRBD2

CDR3 protein: ASSLMAGGRVSDTQY
V gene: TRBV7-8
D gene: TRBD2

CDR3 protein: SARDLASGTYEQY
V gene: TRBV20-1
D gene: TRBD2

CDR3 protein: SARTPETSKGIYNEQF
V gene: TRBV20-1
D gene: NA

CDR3 protein: ATSRDRPPIGDTQY
V gene: TRBV15
D gene: NA

CDR3 protein: ASSLAGEGQPQH
V gene: TRBV7-9
D gene: NA

CDR3 protein: ASQFLGTTGELF
V gene: TRBV12-3/TRBV12-4
D gene: NA

CDR3 protein: ASSKQALGEKLF
V gene: TRBV7-2
D gene: NA

CDR3 protein: ASSQAGGLNYGYT
V gene: TRBV5-1
D gene: NA

CDR3 protein: ASSLGGTNYGYT
V gene: TRBV7-8
D gene: NA

CDR3 protein: ASSQDSGIGTQS
V gene: TRBV14
D gene: NA

CDR3 protein: ASSPPSEIQPQH
V gene: TRBV2
D gene: NA

CDR3 protein: ASSFSGTSGAQEPQY
V gene: TRBV7-8
D gene: TRBD2

CDR3 protein: SAKTYNEQF
V gene: TRBV20-1
D gene: NA